The source of this T cell receptor (beta chain) is a study of cytomegalovirus exposure and HLA in healthy donors (dated 2017 in TCRdb). Background on the whole study: According to an earlier analysis of 450 to 650 of the donors, about 179 million T cells yielded roughly 110 million unique TCR beta sequences and around 280 Gb of sequence data. An early release that covered fewer than 800 HLA-typed donors contained approximately 300 gigabases of sequencing data and around 85 million unique TCR sequences. Of the roughly 400 genotyped donors, 80% to 90% were placed in the genetic ancestry cluster associated with self-reported Caucasian donors. The aim of the study was to test whether cataloging public T cell receptors could identify signatures of past pathogen exposure. The T cell repertoires of under 700 subjects were profiled by immunosequencing and related to cytomegalovirus serostatus. A separate validation cohort of over a hundred different subjects was used in addition to the roughly 670-subject first cohort. To predict cytomegalovirus infection status, the study brought together high-throughput TCR immunosequencing, statistical association of individual TCRs with disease status, and machine learning. To study patterns of TCR occurrence, a later analysis re-analyzed previously published TCR beta repertoires from just over 650 donors and added high-resolution HLA genotyping. In the later analysis, no new phenotypic data were used to find candidate immune exposures; instead, reliance was placed on TCR beta sequences and their occurrence across donors. To decide whether each TCR beta V gene segment behaved as functional or pseudogenic, an earlier analysis of some 600 of the donors relied on high-throughput TCR beta sequencing. Alongside the repertoire data, information on donor age, sex, ethnicity and CMV serostatus was compiled. In a later genetic analysis, genome-wide SNP genotypes for about 65% of the roughly 700 donors were used, and that subset was treated as a discovery cohort. All discovery cohort repertoires had been generated using a single sequencing platform. HLA typing included class I and class II loci at four-digit resolution. Typing coverage differed by locus: A, B, C, DRB1 and DQB1 were typed in roughly 620-640 donors, DQA1 in about 560, DPA1 in some 610, and DPB1 in about 450. Roughly 5 DR-DQ haplotypes were handled as single units for association and clustering, since linkage in the cohort was strong. Among a few hundred genotyped donors of the cohort, an average of approximately 240,000 unique TCR beta nucleotide sequences were sequenced per donor, roughly 18% of them non-productive.

The cohort consisted of 650 to 700 healthy bone marrow donors. At the time of sampling, every cohort member was nominally healthy, though immune exposures that went unrecorded were likely present. The donor tested CMV seropositive and was one of the 289 seropositive cohort members. Each donor provided a peripheral blood sample, and peripheral blood mononuclear cells were used for TCR beta sequencing. Genomic DNA extraction from the blood cell samples was performed with the Qiagen DNeasy Blood Extraction Kit. Library construction relied on the immunoSEQ multiplex PCR assay. The multiplex PCR relied on a mix of 60 forward primers for TCR Vbeta segments and 13 reverse primers for TCR Jbeta segments. The CDR3 region of rearranged TCR beta genes was amplified from genomic DNA with a multiplex PCR assay. The Illumina HiSeq System was used to sequence the amplified TCR beta libraries as 87-base-pair reads. Concerning the study's data processing: A later analysis counted about 76 million unique TCR beta chains across the 550 to 750 repertoires, and some 11 million of these chains were shared by at least two donors. A nearest-neighbor algorithm error-corrected the raw reads and collapsed the reads into unique sequences, merging closely related sequences to remove PCR and sequencing errors. Alignment of CDR3 sequences to IMGT reference sequences was used to assign V, D and J gene segments. For a sequence to be retained, a match of at least six nucleotides was required to both a V gene segment and a J gene segment. Rearrangements were classified as productive when the CDR3 lacked stop codons and remained in frame with V and J, and all other rearrangements were classified as non-productive. CDR3 was defined by IMGT convention, running from the second conserved V-encoded cysteine to the conserved J-encoded phenylalanine. Sequences without an unambiguous match to a single V gene segment were excluded from the earlier analysis of several hundred of the donors. An earlier analysis of several hundred of the donors called V segments functional above 56.7% productive rearrangements and segregating when the between-donor standard deviation exceeded 5%. To diagnose cytomegalovirus status from the catalog of TCR beta chain sequences, a statistical classification framework was built. In a later analysis, TCR nucleotide sequences were compared against IMGT/GENE-DB human TR gene sequences so that V and J genes could be assigned. Using the TCRdist pipeline, a later analysis assigned CDR3 sequences along with most-parsimonious VDJ recombination scenarios. A later analysis defined each TCR beta chain by its CDR3 amino acid sequence plus V-gene family, and excluded reads lacking a unique V-gene family. A later analysis removed 450 to 600 highly shared, low-generation-probability nucleotide sequences to deal with suspected cross-contamination and a sequencing artifact. A later analysis calculated a clonal expansion index for each public chain from normalized within-repertoire ranks of inferred template counts. A later analysis computed generation probabilities with a VDJ recombination model fitted to out-of-frame rearrangements, and checked the results against IGoR. In a later analysis, hypergeometric tests were used to score TCR-TCR, TCR-HLA and TCR-CMV co-occurrence, with a repertoire-size bias correction applied to TCR pairs. To estimate false discovery rates, a later analysis permuted the HLA or CMV assignments 20 times. In a later analysis, co-occurring TCRs were grouped using DBSCAN, and TCRdist sequence similarity was added for clustering within HLA-allele-positive subsets. Repertoires with fewer than 30,000 or more than 120,000 public chains, plus five repertoires with anomalous nucleotide sharing, were excluded from co-occurrence clustering. In its TCRdb copy, this immuneACCESS table keeps in-frame sequences only and misses some clones. Where compared with another copy, unresolved V genes explain less than half of these, and the others have no known cause. Clone size and the V and J calls come from that table; the DNA yielded D and trimming. Recorded for this sample are around 150,000 clones; 65% to 70% of them occurred a single time. Of the sample, roughly a tenth falls within the top ten clones.

The paper as a whole reports these results and caveats: A cluster of highly shared sequence variants was judged likely to be a technical artifact of the sequencing pipeline. A further reported finding was that TCR beta sequences accurately predicted the HLA-A and HLA-B alleles for most subjects in the first cohort. An earlier analysis of approximately 600 of the donors showed that most TCR beta V segments appeared in productive rearrangements either about 90% or about 30% of the time, which broadly matched IMGT annotations. Because some donors lacked HLA typing at each locus, the association tests relied only on the typed subset. When HLA alleles, especially DR and DQ, strongly co-occurred, attributing TCR associations to individual alleles was difficult. A total of around 150 TCR beta chains were listed by the study as associated with cytomegalovirus. Most TCR sequences were seen in very few donors, while some public TCRs were found in many individuals. Presence/absence analyses assumed roughly uniform sequencing depth across donors, an assumption that may not hold. In a later analysis, the rate of TCR association differed among HLA loci, with DRB1 alleles having the most associated TCRs and HLA-C alleles having the fewest. It was suggested by the authors that the approach could potentially be generalized to other disease states and immunological phenotypes. A few of the identified cytomegalovirus-associated TCR beta chains were confirmed in vitro to be specific for cytomegalovirus antigens. A later analysis found that HLA-associated TCR beta chains were more clonally expanded and had lower generation probabilities than equally common non-associated chains. V-gene and J-gene trimming of TCR beta chains was associated with a missense DCLRE1C variant in a later genetic analysis, and the association was replicated in an independent cohort. Some IMGT-functional V segments, including TRBV6-2 and TRBV6-3, could not be told apart with the 87-base-pair reads, so those segments were excluded. Over 15 rarely observed V segments, including chromosome 9 orphons, were excluded from the earlier analysis of several hundred of the donors because counts were too low. In a later analysis, several top co-occurrence clusters were reported to appear linked to parvovirus B19, influenza, CMV and Epstein-Barr virus. A later analysis found that most CMV-associated TCR beta chains appeared HLA-restricted, with HLA associations seemingly driven largely by CMV exposure. In a later analysis, some 17,000 TCR beta sequences were associated with specific HLA alleles at a false discovery rate of 0.05. CMV serostatus was the only immune exposure information available for the cohort. Cytomegalovirus status was reported to be diagnosed by the classifier with high specificity and sensitivity in both the original and validation cohorts. In this cohort, only TCR beta chains were sequenced, and detectable features were limited by the absence of alpha or paired-chain data. Correlated functional status among segregating V segments might reflect linkage disequilibrium, but an unknown experimental factor could not be ruled out. In a later genetic analysis, fewer N-insertions in productive TCRs were reported among donors in an Asian-associated ancestry cluster than the roughly 670-donor mean.

The germline V gene provides CDR1 MNHEY and CDR2 SVGAGI. The trim is 0 bases for V and 6 bases for J, with a gap of 11 bases between the germline ends. The cysteine opens and the phenylalanine closes a CDR3 of 15 amino acids. Only the CDR3 DNA is retained, 45 bases long and in frame from the first base. This clone has more than one count but fewer than ten. Its antigen is currently not known. Nothing much larger sits one base from this clone, and base qualities are not available. The sample was PBMCs. The receptor comes from a man aged 25 to 45 in good health and CMV-seropositive. The V and J genes are TRBV6-5 and TRBJ2-2, with a tentative D gene TRBD1 over 5 matching bases. The DNA sequence is given as TGTGCCAGCAGTTACTCGAAAGGGGTTGCCGGGGAGCTGTTTTTT. Its translation is CASSYSKGVAGELFF.